The rows below give T cell receptor beta chains drawn from one sample of a study of cytomegalovirus exposure and HLA in healthy donors. The repertoire was sequenced with immunoSEQ multiplex PCR; TCRdb's copy has only in-frame clones and lacks some. The sample has about 150,000 clones, around 90% seen once. Material for sequencing was PBMCs. The source is a woman in her 30s in good health and CMV-seropositive. The CDR3 runs from the conserved cysteine through the conserved F or W. D genes are given only for firm matches. Rows give clone size only sometimes, using once, few, many, or a class for an expanded clone.

clone_size j_call d_call v_call cdr3_aa cdr3_nt
once TRBJ2-1 TRBD2 TRBV14 CASSQESMLAGSSLYNEQFF TGTGCCAGCAGCCAAGAAAGCATGTTAGCGGGAAGTTCTCTATACAATGAGCAGTTCTTC
once TRBJ2-7 TRBD1 TRBV9 CASSGRDSSYEQYF TGTGCCAGCAGCGGCCGGGACAGCTCCTACGAGCAGTACTTC
few TRBJ1-2 . TRBV7-6 CASSLRAGDYGYTF TGTGCCAGCAGCTTACGCGCGGGGGACTATGGCTACACCTTC
. TRBJ2-2 . TRBV5-1 CASSSSRTTNTGELFF TGCGCCAGCAGCTCCTCAAGGACAACGAACACCGGGGAGCTGTTTTTT
. TRBJ1-4 . TRBV7-9 CASSLLTGRAGEKLFF TGTGCCAGCAGCTTACTTACAGGGAGGGCTGGAGAAAAACTGTTTTTT
. TRBJ2-3 . TRBV21-1 CASARQGTWSTDTQYF TGTGCCAGCGCACGACAGGGGACTTGGAGCACAGATACGCAGTATTTT
. TRBJ2-3 . TRBV5-1 CASSPPEGTDTQYF TGCGCCAGCAGCCCCCCGGAGGGTACAGATACGCAGTATTTT
. TRBJ2-1 TRBD1 TRBV5-6 CASILTGNRDEQFF TGTGCCAGCATCCTGACAGGGAACAGGGATGAGCAGTTCTTC
. TRBJ2-7 TRBD2 TRBV15 CATSRDLAASSYEQYF TGTGCCACCAGCAGAGATCTAGCGGCCAGCTCCTACGAGCAGTACTTC
. TRBJ1-1 . TRBV6-4 CASSYSGYGTEAFF TGTGCCAGCAGTTATTCGGGGTACGGCACTGAAGCTTTCTTT
. TRBJ2-3 TRBD1 TRBV5-1 CASSGRDRVIGTDTQYF TGCGCCAGCAGCGGCCGGGACAGAGTTATCGGCACAGATACGCAGTATTTT
. TRBJ1-1 TRBD1 TRBV4-1 CASSTTGVTEAFF TGCGCCAGCAGCACCACAGGGGTGACTGAAGCTTTCTTT
once TRBJ2-7 . TRBV5-4 CASSSGTQNYEQYF TGTGCCAGCAGCTCCGGGACACAAAATTACGAGCAGTACTTC
. TRBJ1-2 TRBD1 TRBV5-1 CASSFTGGTYGYTF TGCGCCAGCAGCTTCACAGGGGGCACCTATGGCTACACCTTC
. TRBJ2-5 . TRBV5-1 CASSPGLYGIEETQYF TGCGCCAGCAGCCCGGGGTTGTATGGGATCGAAGAGACCCAGTACTTC
many TRBJ2-2 . TRBV2 CASSVDSPNTGELFF TGTGCCAGCAGCGTCGACTCTCCGAACACCGGGGAGCTGTTTTTT
. TRBJ2-3 . TRBV11-2 CASSRWGREETDTQYF TGTGCCAGCAGCCGGTGGGGCAGGGAGGAAACAGATACGCAGTATTTT
. TRBJ2-5 TRBD2 TRBV20-1 CSAPGGETQYF TGCAGTGCCCCGGGGGGGGAGACCCAGTACTTC
. TRBJ2-6 TRBD1 TRBV6-1 CASSGPPGQGMAGANVLTF TGTGCCAGCAGTGGCCCACCGGGACAGGGGATGGCTGGGGCCAACGTCCTGACTTTC
. TRBJ2-5 TRBD1 TRBV5-1 CASRVGQQETQYF TGCGCCAGCAGGGTGGGACAGCAAGAGACCCAGTACTTC
. TRBJ2-6 . TRBV21-1 CASSKVRGSSGANVLTF TGTGCCAGCAGCAAAGTGAGAGGGTCCTCGGGGGCCAACGTCCTGACTTTC
once TRBJ2-1 TRBD2 TRBV4-1 CASSQVPASGRRGEQFF TGCGCCAGCAGCCAAGTCCCCGCTAGCGGGAGACGAGGTGAGCAGTTCTTC
. TRBJ2-1 . TRBV5-1 CASSLASNDEQFF TGCGCCAGCAGCTTGGCCTCTAACGATGAGCAGTTCTTC
. TRBJ2-7 TRBD2 TRBV5-4 CASSFLVSGRGSYEQYF TGTGCCAGCAGCTTTCTGGTTAGCGGGAGAGGGTCCTACGAGCAGTACTTC
. TRBJ1-2 . TRBV6-1 CASSEYLVRDGYTF TGTGCCAGCAGTGAATATCTCGTCCGGGATGGCTACACCTTC
. TRBJ1-2 . TRBV5-1 CASSSGQPSANYGYTF TGCGCCAGCAGCTCAGGACAGCCGTCAGCTAACTATGGCTACACCTTC
. TRBJ2-7 . TRBV28 CATRGPLGHEQYF TGTGCCACGCGGGGGCCCCTGGGCCACGAGCAGTACTTC
. TRBJ2-7 TRBD1 TRBV18 CASSPTGGREQYF TGTGCCAGCTCACCGACAGGGGGCAGGGAGCAGTACTTC
. TRBJ1-4 . TRBV18 CASSKIEGDEKLFF TGTGCCAGCTCAAAAATTGAGGGGGATGAAAAACTGTTTTTT
. TRBJ2-7 . TRBV14 CASSSLTRYEQYF TGTGCCAGCAGCTCATTAACCCGGTACGAGCAGTACTTC
once TRBJ2-2 . TRBV9 CASSVAGGMNTGELFF TGTGCCAGCAGCGTAGCCGGCGGGATGAACACCGGGGAGCTGTTTTTT
. TRBJ1-2 . TRBV5-1 CASSPTGSALYGYTF TGCGCCAGCAGCCCAACAGGGAGCGCTCTATATGGCTACACCTTC
. TRBJ2-1 . TRBV11-3 CASSLDTGNYNEQFF TGTGCCAGCAGCTTAGACACAGGTAACTACAATGAGCAGTTCTTC
once TRBJ1-3 . TRBV2 CASSFVPDSGNTIYF TGTGCCAGCAGCTTTGTTCCAGACTCTGGAAACACCATATATTTT
once TRBJ2-6 TRBD1 TRBV18 CASSRGQGPSGANVLTF TGTGCCAGCTCACGCGGACAGGGACCCTCTGGGGCCAACGTCCTGACTTTC
. TRBJ2-5 TRBD2 TRBV6-5 CASSLSGGAGETQYF TGTGCCAGCAGCCTTAGCGGGGGGGCGGGGGAGACCCAGTACTTC
. TRBJ2-5 TRBD1 TRBV7-9 CASSPGQGDDQETQYF TGTGCCAGCAGCCCAGGACAGGGGGACGACCAAGAGACCCAGTACTTC
. TRBJ2-7 TRBD1 TRBV19 CASSSQYGTGYYEQYF TGTGCCAGTAGTTCCCAGTACGGGACAGGATATTACGAGCAGTACTTC
. TRBJ2-3 . TRBV5-6 CASSATGSWTDTQYF TGTGCCAGCAGCGCCACAGGGTCGTGGACAGATACGCAGTATTTT
. TRBJ2-7 . TRBV2 CASSVDGTSFSSYEQYF TGTGCCAGCAGCGTCGACGGGACTTCGTTTTCCTCCTACGAGCAGTACTTC
. TRBJ1-2 TRBD1 TRBV9 CASSGQGGNYGYTF TGTGCCAGCAGCGGACAGGGGGGAAACTATGGCTACACCTTC
once TRBJ2-3 TRBD1 TRBV5-1 CASRPTGTGADTQYF TGCGCCAGCAGACCCACCGGGACAGGAGCAGATACGCAGTATTTT
once TRBJ1-1 . TRBV19 CASTDPFQGLNTEAFF TGTGCCAGTACCGACCCCTTTCAGGGCCTGAACACTGAAGCTTTCTTT
. TRBJ1-3 . TRBV1 CTSSQAGGMDF TGCACCAGCAGCCAAGCAGGTGGAATGGATTTT
. TRBJ2-1 TRBD1 TRBV6-6 CASSYLGTGGGNEQFF TGTGCCAGCAGTTATTTGGGGACAGGGGGGGGCAATGAGCAGTTCTTC
. TRBJ2-1 TRBD2 TRBV6-1 CASSGLAGRSSYNEQFF TGTGCCAGCAGTGGACTAGCGGGGCGAAGCTCCTACAATGAGCAGTTCTTC
. TRBJ2-5 TRBD2 TRBV5-5 CASSLFSTSGGEETQYF TGTGCCAGCAGCTTGTTCTCGACTAGCGGGGGGGAAGAGACCCAGTACTTC
. TRBJ2-4 . TRBV14 CASSQAGIWAKNIQYF TGTGCCAGCAGCCAAGCCGGGATCTGGGCCAAAAACATTCAGTACTTC
. TRBJ1-2 . TRBV28 CASSLIQGPYGYTF TGTGCCAGCAGTCTGATACAGGGCCCCTATGGCTACACCTTC
. TRBJ2-1 TRBD2 TRBV5-4 CASSLAQRGGNNEQFF TGTGCCAGCAGCTTGGCACAGCGGGGGGGAAATAATGAGCAGTTCTTC
. TRBJ2-2 . TRBV7-2 CASSLGVPNTGELFF TGTGCCAGCAGCTTAGGAGTGCCAAACACCGGGGAGCTGTTTTTT